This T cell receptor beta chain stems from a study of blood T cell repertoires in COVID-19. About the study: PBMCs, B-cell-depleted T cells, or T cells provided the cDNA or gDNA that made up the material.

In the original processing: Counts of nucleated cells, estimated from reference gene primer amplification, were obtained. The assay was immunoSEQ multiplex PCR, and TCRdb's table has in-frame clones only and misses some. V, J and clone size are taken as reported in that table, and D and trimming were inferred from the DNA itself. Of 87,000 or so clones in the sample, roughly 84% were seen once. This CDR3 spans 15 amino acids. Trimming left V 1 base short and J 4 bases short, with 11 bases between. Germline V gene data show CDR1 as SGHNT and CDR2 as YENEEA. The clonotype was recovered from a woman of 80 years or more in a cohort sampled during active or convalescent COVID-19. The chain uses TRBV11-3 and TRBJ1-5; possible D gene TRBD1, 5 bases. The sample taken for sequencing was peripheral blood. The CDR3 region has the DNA TGTGCCAGCAGCTTAGGCATAGGGGTAAATCAGCCCCAGCATTTT. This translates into CASSLGIGVNQPQHF.